This TCR beta chain was documented in a study of T-cell reconstitution after alpha-beta-depleted transplantation in children. Germline V gives CDR1 SGHTA, CDR2 FQGNSA. The CDR3 runs to 15 residues. V lost 4 bases, J lost 8 bases, and 20 bases lay in between. Unique molecular identifiers were incorporated when the TCRbeta library was constructed. TCRdb ran MiXCR on the PCR reads and lists one entry per CDR3 protein. The repertoire holds hundreds of thousands of distinct CDR3 sequences, around 16% seen once, with over 0.95% in the top ten. V and J are TRBV7-2 and TRBJ1-2; TRBD1 might be the D (5 bases). This sample comprised PBMCs from the stem cell graft donor, obtained from the stem cell graft. The receptor comes from a human donor who donated a stem cell graft to a child with acute myeloid leukemia. This CDR3 is CASSSQVSSDGGYTF. CDR3 nucleotide sequence: TGTGCCAGCAGCTCACAGGTCTCTTCGGATGGGGGCTACACCTTC.